Included here is one T cell receptor beta chain sequence, with context. Its antigen is unknown. The data are from a study of T cells in Graves' hyperthyroidism and ophthalmopathy. Study background: The authors collected peripheral blood at initial diagnosis, before any treatment.

Overall study results and limits: The model anticipated ophthalmopathy a median around six months pre-onset. Blood also contained most expanded thyroid clonotypes above 0.001.

Researchers took RNA transcripts and amplified the TCR beta CDR3 regions from them. The primer set for the first-round RT-PCR of the TCR CDR3 was HTBI. TCRdb re-analysed the multiplex PCR reads in MiXCR, keeping a single row per CDR3 protein. The sample carries 500,000 to 600,000 distinct CDR3 sequences, just under 20% recorded once. The sample comprised blood. The sequence came from a man in his forties with Graves' ophthalmopathy.

The CDR3 here is CASSSGRLTNEKLFF. The DNA of the CDR3 is TGTGCCAGCAGCTCCGGTCGCCTAACTAATGAAAAACTGTTTTTT. V is TRBV7-8 and J is TRBJ1-4; unclear D gene. The length of the CDR3 is 15 residues. V was pared by 4 bases and J by 1 base, with 10 bases between. Germline V gene lookup returns CDR1 SGHVS and CDR2 FQNEAQ. Complete variable domain (other parts from reference TRBV7-8 and TRBJ1-4): GAGVSQSPRYKVAKRGQDVALRCDPISGHVSLFWYQQALGQGPEFLTYFQNEAQLDKSGLPSDRFFAERPEGSVSTLKIQRTQQEDSAVYLCASSSGRLTNEKLFFGSGTQLSVL.